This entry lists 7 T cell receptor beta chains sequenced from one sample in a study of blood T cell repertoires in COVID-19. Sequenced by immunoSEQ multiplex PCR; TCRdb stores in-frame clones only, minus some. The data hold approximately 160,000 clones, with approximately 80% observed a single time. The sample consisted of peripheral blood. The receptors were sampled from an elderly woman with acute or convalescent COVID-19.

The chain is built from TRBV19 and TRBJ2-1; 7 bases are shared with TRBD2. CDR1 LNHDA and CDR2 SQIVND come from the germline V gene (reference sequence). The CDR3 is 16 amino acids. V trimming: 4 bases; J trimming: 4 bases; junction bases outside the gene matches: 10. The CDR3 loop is CASSTTSASWYNEQFF. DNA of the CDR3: TGTGCCAGTAGTACAACTAGCGCGAGCTGGTACAATGAGCAGTTCTTC.

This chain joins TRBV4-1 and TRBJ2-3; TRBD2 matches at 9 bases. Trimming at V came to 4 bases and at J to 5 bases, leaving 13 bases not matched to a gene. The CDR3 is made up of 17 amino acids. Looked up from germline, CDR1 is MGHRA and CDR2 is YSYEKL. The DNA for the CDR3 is TGCGCCAGCAGCCGAGGGGGACTAGCCGATAGAGGAGATACGCAGTATTTT. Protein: CASSRGGLADRGDTQYF.

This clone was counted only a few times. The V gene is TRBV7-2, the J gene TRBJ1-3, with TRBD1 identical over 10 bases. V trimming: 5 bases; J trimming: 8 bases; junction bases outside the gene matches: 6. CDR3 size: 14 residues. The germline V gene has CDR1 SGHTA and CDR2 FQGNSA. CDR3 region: CASSPGTGVHTIYF. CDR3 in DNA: TGTGCCAGCAGCCCGGGGACAGGGGTACACACCATATATTTT.

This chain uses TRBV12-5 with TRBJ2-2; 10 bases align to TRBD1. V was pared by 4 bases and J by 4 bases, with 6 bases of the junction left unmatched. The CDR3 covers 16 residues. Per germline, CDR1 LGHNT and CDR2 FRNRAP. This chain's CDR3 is CASGYSGQGVTGELFF. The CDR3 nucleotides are TGTGCTAGTGGTTACTCAGGACAGGGGGTCACCGGGGAGCTGTTTTTT.

CDR3 nucleotides: TGCGCCAGCAGCACCCCGGGACAGGGTACAGATACGCAGTATTTT. It specifies CASSTPGQGTDTQYF. This chain connects TRBV5-1 to TRBJ2-3; 9 positions match TRBD1. This CDR3 comprises 15 residues. Germline loops: CDR1 SGHRS, CDR2 YFSETQ. V shed 4 bases and J 3 bases; nucleotides not matched to a gene: 6.

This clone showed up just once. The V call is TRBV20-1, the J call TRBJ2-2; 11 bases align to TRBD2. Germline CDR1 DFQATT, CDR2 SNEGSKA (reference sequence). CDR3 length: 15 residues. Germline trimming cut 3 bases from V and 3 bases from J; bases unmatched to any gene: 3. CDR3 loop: CSASRSGRDTGELFF. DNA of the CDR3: TGCAGTGCTAGTCGTAGCGGGAGGGACACCGGGGAGCTGTTTTTT.

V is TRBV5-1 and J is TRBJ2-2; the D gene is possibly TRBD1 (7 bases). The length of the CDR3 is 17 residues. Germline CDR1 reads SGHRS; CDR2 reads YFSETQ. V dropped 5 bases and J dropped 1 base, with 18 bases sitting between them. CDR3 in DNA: TGCGCCAGCAGAATGGGGCGCGGGACAGAGAACACCGGGGAGCTGTTTTTT. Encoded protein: CASRMGRGTENTGELFF. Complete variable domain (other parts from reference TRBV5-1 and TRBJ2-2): KAGVTQTPRYLIKTRGQQVTLSCSPISGHRSVSWYQQTPGQGLQFLFEYFSETQRNKGNFPGRFSGRQFSNSRSEMNVSTLELGDSALYLCASRMGRGTENTGELFFGEGSRLTVL.